Listed below are T cell receptor beta chains from one sample, sequenced in a study of cytomegalovirus exposure and HLA in healthy donors. Clones were sequenced by immunoSEQ multiplex PCR, and TCRdb holds only the in-frame ones, with some missing. The table has roughly 250,000 clones, around 89% seen once. Sequences were obtained from PBMCs. The origin of the receptors is a woman aged 18-29 years in good health and CMV-seronegative. Each CDR3 is given without its conserved first and last residue.

v_call: TRBV13
j_call: TRBJ1-2
cdr3_aa: ASSLGFASRGYT

v_call: TRBV2
j_call: TRBJ1-1
cdr3_aa: ANTVGTSLASSEAF

v_call: TRBV28
j_call: TRBJ1-6
cdr3_aa: ASSRGTGGPSPLH

v_call: TRBV27
j_call: TRBJ1-5
cdr3_aa: ASSFDRVQPQH

v_call: TRBV27
j_call: TRBJ2-3
cdr3_aa: ASRFPADPGQGSTDTQY

v_call: TRBV2
j_call: TRBJ2-7
cdr3_aa: ASLPQGRTYEQY

v_call: TRBV28
j_call: TRBJ1-5
cdr3_aa: ASTPSGGAGQPQH

v_call: TRBV10-2
j_call: TRBJ1-1
cdr3_aa: ASVTRSDRGPNTEAF

v_call: TRBV6-5
j_call: TRBJ1-1
cdr3_aa: ASSYSGDEAF

v_call: TRBV25-1
j_call: TRBJ1-4
cdr3_aa: ASNSDPNEKLF

v_call: TRBV2
j_call: TRBJ2-1
cdr3_aa: ASRFGQGIGNEQF

v_call: TRBV7-9
j_call: TRBJ2-7
cdr3_aa: ASSGTGLEQY

v_call: TRBV30
j_call: TRBJ1-3
cdr3_aa: AWSTRSGTIY

v_call: TRBV5-1
j_call: TRBJ2-1
cdr3_aa: ASTLAGESYNEQF

v_call: TRBV10-2
j_call: TRBJ2-3
cdr3_aa: ASGAVEREDTQY

v_call: TRBV4-2
j_call: TRBJ2-3
cdr3_aa: ASSHSGGAGVSTDTQY

v_call: TRBV6-1
j_call: TRBJ2-5
cdr3_aa: ASSALAGGLLYQETQY

v_call: TRBV6-6
j_call: TRBJ1-5
cdr3_aa: ASRPTDPNQPQH

v_call: TRBV2
j_call: TRBJ2-3
cdr3_aa: ASSDRRGGADTQY

v_call: TRBV15
j_call: TRBJ1-2
cdr3_aa: ATSRENQGAEGYT

v_call: TRBV30
j_call: TRBJ1-1
cdr3_aa: AWSTTGGGAF

v_call: TRBV2
j_call: TRBJ1-4
cdr3_aa: ASSGYGGSGEKLF

v_call: TRBV4-1
j_call: TRBJ2-7
cdr3_aa: ASSQDGRGTYEQY

v_call: TRBV5-4
j_call: TRBJ1-1
cdr3_aa: ASSTLGATEAF

v_call: TRBV14
j_call: TRBJ2-1
cdr3_aa: ASSRTDRGRYNEQF

v_call: TRBV11-3
j_call: TRBJ2-3
cdr3_aa: ASSSGAGTDTQY

v_call: TRBV18
j_call: TRBJ2-3
cdr3_aa: ASSPRGSSTDTQY

v_call: TRBV12-5
j_call: TRBJ1-1
cdr3_aa: ASNLGGMNTEAF

v_call: TRBV10-3
j_call: TRBJ1-4
cdr3_aa: AISDRGRHEKLF

v_call: TRBV19
j_call: TRBJ2-4
cdr3_aa: ASSPGTSPLQY

v_call: TRBV6-1
j_call: TRBJ2-6
cdr3_aa: TVLRAGANVLT

v_call: TRBV28
j_call: TRBJ2-1
cdr3_aa: ASSTITKTVSSYNEQF

v_call: TRBV12-5
j_call: TRBJ2-1
cdr3_aa: ASGSYNEQF

v_call: TRBV6-6
j_call: TRBJ2-3
cdr3_aa: ASSPQRGGPDTQY

v_call: TRBV4-2
j_call: TRBJ2-3
cdr3_aa: ASSHRQDTDTQY

v_call: TRBV27
j_call: TRBJ1-1
cdr3_aa: ASSLPTRGAF

v_call: TRBV4-1
j_call: TRBJ1-1
cdr3_aa: ASSLGRGNTEAF

v_call: TRBV11-2
j_call: TRBJ1-2
cdr3_aa: ASSLGTGVFGYT

v_call: TRBV10-2
j_call: TRBJ1-4
cdr3_aa: ATAGQGAIEKLF

v_call: TRBV19
j_call: TRBJ1-5
cdr3_aa: ASSIGQGIGNQPQH

v_call: TRBV27
j_call: TRBJ1-5
cdr3_aa: ASSLNRGNQPQH

v_call: TRBV7-9
j_call: TRBJ2-3
cdr3_aa: ASSLAEGTDTQY

v_call: TRBV4-1
j_call: TRBJ2-1
cdr3_aa: ASSQDAGLAGGLNEQF

v_call: TRBV30
j_call: TRBJ1-2
cdr3_aa: AWSIPQTFGYT

v_call: TRBV6-5
j_call: TRBJ1-1
cdr3_aa: ASTRPGNTEAF

v_call: TRBV27
j_call: TRBJ2-3
cdr3_aa: ASSPPGQFTDTQY

v_call: TRBV27
j_call: TRBJ2-7
cdr3_aa: ASKTGMGSYEQY